Ten or more counts support the clone carrying this T cell receptor (beta chain). The data stem from a study of identical twins. One entry per CDR3 protein results from TCRdb running MiXCR on the 5' RACE reads. Of hundreds of thousands of distinct CDR3 sequences in the sample, 8% to 9% were seen once. V was shortened by 2 bases and J by 0 bases, with 9 bases between the two germline ends. Germline V lookup: CDR1 DFQATT, CDR2 SNEGSKA (reference sequence). The CDR3 runs to 14 residues. The same sample was also studied in work on yellow fever vaccine responses in identical twins.

The source is a woman under 30 in good health. Material for sequencing was PBMCs. This chain connects TRBV20-1 to TRBJ2-3; D not certain. CDR3 loop: CSARYTYSTDTQYF. The CDR3 bases are TGCAGTGCTAGATACACCTATAGCACAGATACGCAGTATTTT.